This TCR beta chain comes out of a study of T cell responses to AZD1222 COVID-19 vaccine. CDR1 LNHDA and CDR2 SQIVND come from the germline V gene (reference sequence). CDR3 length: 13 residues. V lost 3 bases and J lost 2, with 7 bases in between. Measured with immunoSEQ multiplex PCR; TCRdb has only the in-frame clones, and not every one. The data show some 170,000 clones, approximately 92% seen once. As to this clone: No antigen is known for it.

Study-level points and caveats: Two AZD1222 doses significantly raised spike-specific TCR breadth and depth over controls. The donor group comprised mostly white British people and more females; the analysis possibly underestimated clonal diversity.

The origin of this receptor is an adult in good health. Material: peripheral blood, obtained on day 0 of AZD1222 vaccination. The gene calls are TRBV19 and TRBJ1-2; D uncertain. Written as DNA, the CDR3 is TGTGCCAGTAGTATTTCTGGGAACTATGGCTACACCTTC. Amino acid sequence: CASSISGNYGYTF.